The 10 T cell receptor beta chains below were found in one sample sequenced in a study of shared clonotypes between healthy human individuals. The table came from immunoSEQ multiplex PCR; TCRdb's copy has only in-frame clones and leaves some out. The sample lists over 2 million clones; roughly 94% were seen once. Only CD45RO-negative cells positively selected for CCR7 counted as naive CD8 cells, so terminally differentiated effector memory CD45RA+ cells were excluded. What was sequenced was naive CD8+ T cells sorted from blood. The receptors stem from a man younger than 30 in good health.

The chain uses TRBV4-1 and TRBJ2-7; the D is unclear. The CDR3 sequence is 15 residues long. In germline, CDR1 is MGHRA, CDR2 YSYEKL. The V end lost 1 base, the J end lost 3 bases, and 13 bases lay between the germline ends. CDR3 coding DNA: TGCGCCAGCAGCCAAGGGGCAGGCTATCTCTACGAGCAGTACTTC. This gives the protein CASSQGAGYLYEQYF.

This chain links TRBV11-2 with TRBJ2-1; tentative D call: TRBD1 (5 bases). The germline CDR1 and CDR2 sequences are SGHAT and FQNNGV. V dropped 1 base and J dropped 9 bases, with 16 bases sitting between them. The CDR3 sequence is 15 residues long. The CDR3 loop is CASSLVPGPNSEQFF. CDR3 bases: TGTGCCAGCAGCTTAGTCCCAGGGCCTAACAGTGAGCAGTTCTTC.

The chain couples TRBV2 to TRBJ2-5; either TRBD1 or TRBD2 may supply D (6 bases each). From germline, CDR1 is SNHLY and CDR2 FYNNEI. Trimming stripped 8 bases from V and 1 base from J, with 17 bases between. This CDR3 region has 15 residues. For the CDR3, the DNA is TGTGCCAGCCTCCTGGGGGGCAGCTTCCAAGAGACCCAGTACTTC. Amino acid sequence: CASLLGGSFQETQYF.

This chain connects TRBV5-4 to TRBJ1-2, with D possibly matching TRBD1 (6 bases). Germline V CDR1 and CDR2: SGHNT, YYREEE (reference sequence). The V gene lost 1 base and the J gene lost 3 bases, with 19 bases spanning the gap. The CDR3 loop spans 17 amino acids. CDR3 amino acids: CASSLFLQGGSDYGYTF. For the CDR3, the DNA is TGTGCCAGCAGCTTGTTCCTACAGGGCGGTAGTGACTATGGCTACACCTTC.

This chain's CDR3 is CASYGTGVWEQYF. In DNA form, the CDR3 reads TGTGCCAGCTACGGGACAGGCGTATGGGAGCAGTACTTC. J is TRBJ2-7 and V is TRBV21-1; the table assigns TRBD1, which was not confirmed against the DNA. TRBV21-1 is a documented pseudogene. The CDR3 length is 13 residues.

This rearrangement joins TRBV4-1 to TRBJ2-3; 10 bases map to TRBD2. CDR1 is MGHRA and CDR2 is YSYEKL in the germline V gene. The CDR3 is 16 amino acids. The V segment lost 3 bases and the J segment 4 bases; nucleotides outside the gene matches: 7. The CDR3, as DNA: TGCGCCAGCAGCCACATAACTAGCGGGGATCCAGATACGCAGTATTTT. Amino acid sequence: CASSHITSGDPDTQYF.

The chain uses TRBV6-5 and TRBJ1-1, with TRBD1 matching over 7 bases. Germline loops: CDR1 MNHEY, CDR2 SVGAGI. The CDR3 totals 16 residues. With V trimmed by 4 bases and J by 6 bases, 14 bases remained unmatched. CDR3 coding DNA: TGTGCCAGCAGTTGGGGACAGTCCCTCCCGGTGGCTGAAGCTTTCTTT. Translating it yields CASSWGQSLPVAEAFF.

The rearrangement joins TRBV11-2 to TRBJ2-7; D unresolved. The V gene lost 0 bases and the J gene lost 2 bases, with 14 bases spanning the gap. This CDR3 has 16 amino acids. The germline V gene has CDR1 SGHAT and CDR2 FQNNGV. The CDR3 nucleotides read TGTGCCAGCAGCTTAGAGGAGTCACAGCTGCCCTACGAGCAGTACTTC. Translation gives CASSLEESQLPYEQYF.

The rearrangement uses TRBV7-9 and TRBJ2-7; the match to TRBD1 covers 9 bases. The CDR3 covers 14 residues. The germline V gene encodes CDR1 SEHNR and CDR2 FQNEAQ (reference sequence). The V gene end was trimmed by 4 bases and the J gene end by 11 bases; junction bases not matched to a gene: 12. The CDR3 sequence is CASSSTGTGSIEYF. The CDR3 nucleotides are TGTGCCAGCAGCTCGACCGGGACAGGGTCAATAGAGTACTTC.

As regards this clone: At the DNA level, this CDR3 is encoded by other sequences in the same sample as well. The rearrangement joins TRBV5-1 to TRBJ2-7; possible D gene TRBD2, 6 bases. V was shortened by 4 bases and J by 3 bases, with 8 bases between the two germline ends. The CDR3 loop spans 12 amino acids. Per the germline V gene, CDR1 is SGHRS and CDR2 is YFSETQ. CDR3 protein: CASSVGGYEQYF. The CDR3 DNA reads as TGCGCCAGCAGCGTGGGGGGCTACGAGCAGTACTTC.